This T cell receptor beta chain derives from a study of T cells after yellow fever vaccination. TCRdb fed the 5' RACE reads into MiXCR, producing one record per CDR3 protein. The sample holds more than 350,000 distinct CDR3 sequences, 11% seen once. The CDR3 runs 14 residues. With 6 bases clipped from V and 5 bases from J, the junction kept 7 bases outside the gene matches. The chain recombines TRBV12-3 or TRBV12-4 with TRBJ2-7, with TRBD1 matching 10 bases. This sequence was found in a man aged 18 to 30 who received the YFV17D yellow fever vaccine. Sequenced material: PBMCs, taken on the day of the first yellow fever vaccination. CDR3 sequence reads: CASRPGQGFDEQYF. The DNA for the CDR3 is TGTGCCAGCAGACCGGGACAGGGGTTCGACGAGCAGTACTTC.